These 3 T cell receptor beta chains were all obtained from the same sample, sequenced in a study of CD4 and CD8 cells across lung adenocarcinoma regions. TCRdb reprocessed the PCR reads with MiXCR, giving one entry per CDR3 protein. The sample has some 8,000 distinct CDR3 sequences; about 50% are singletons. Sequencing was carried out using CD8+ T cells from the center of a lung tumor. The source of these receptors is a male donor with lung adenocarcinoma. The CD4 and CD8 labels of this study may be unreliable.

As concerns this clonotype: At one end the junction does not follow the germline gene, possibly because of a read error. The chain links TRBV11-3 to TRBJ2-5; 7 bases fit TRBD2. The CDR3 length is 16 residues. Germline loops: CDR1 SGHNT, CDR2 YENEEA. CDR3 bases: TGTGCCAGCAGGGGAGGCGGGGGAGGCGGCCAAGAGACGCAGTACTTC. Its protein product is CASRGGGGGGQETQYF.

In this sample, this clonotype turned up a few times. This sequence joins TRBV7-6 and TRBJ1-2; TRBD1 matches 9 bases. Looked up from germline, CDR1 is SGHVS and CDR2 is FNYEAQ. V lost 1 base, J lost 6 bases, and 9 bases stayed unmatched. The CDR3 loop spans 16 amino acids. CDR3 amino acids: CASSLDGQGMVDGYTF. As DNA, the CDR3 is TGTGCCAGCAGCTTAGACGGACAGGGGATGGTTGATGGCTACACCTTC.

This clonotype was seen just once. This chain joins TRBV7-2 and TRBJ2-1; a possible D gene is TRBD1 (6 bases). The end of the DNA is better explained by TRBJ2-7, so the J call may be wrong. The CDR3 spans 15 residues. Looked up from germline, CDR1 is SGHTA and CDR2 is FQGNSA. The CDR3 loop reads CASSVAPGHTYEQYF. The CDR3 bases are TGTGCCAGCAGCGTGGCCCCGGGACATACATACGAGCAGTACTTC.